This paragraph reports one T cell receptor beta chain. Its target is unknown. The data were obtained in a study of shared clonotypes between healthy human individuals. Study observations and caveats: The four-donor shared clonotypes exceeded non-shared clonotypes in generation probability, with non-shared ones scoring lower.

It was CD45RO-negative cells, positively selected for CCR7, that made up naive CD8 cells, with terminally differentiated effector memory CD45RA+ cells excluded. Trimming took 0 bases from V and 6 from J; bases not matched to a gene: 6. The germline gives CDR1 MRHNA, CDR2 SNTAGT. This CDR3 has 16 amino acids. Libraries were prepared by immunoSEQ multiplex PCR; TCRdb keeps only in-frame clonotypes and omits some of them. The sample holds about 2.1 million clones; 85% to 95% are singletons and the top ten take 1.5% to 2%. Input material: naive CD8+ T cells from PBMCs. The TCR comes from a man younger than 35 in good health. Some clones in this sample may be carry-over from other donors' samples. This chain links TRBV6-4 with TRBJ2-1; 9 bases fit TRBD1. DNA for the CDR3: TGTGCCAGCAGTGACTCCGGGACAGGGATCGGCAATGAGCAGTTCTTC. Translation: CASSDSGTGIGNEQFF.